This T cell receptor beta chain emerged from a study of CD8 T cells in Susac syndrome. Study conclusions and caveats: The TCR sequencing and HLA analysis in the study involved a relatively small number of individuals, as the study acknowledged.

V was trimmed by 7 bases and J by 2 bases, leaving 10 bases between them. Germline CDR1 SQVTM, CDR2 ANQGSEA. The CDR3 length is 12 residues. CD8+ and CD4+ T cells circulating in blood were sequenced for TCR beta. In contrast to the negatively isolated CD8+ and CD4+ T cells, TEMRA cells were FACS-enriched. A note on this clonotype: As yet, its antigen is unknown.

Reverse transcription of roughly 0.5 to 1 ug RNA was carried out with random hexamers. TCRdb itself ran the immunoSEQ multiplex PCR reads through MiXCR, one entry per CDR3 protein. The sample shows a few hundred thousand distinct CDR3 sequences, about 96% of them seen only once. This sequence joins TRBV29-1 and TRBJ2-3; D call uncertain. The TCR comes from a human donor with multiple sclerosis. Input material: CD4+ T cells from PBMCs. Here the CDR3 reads CSATLNTDTQYF. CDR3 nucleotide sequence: TGCAGCGCCACCCTAAACACAGATACGCAGTATTTT.